This entry describes one T cell receptor (beta chain). Its antigen is undetermined. This entry comes from a study of PD-1 blockade in classical Hodgkin lymphoma. The study's findings and limits: The authors have not defined what causes the repertoire differences, possibly disease activity or prior therapy. At baseline, newly diagnosed patients reportedly showed less TCR diversity than healthy donors.

The table came from immunoSEQ multiplex PCR; TCRdb's copy has only in-frame clones and leaves some out. Here the sample spans around 20,000 clones, about four fifths being singletons. There was relapse after autologous stem cell transplantation in every patient, and there was variation in brentuximab vedotin exposure. The TCR sequence derives from a human donor with classical Hodgkin lymphoma. The source material was peripheral blood mononuclear cells (PBMCs), sampled before the second cycle of nivolumab.

CDR3 sequence (DNA): TGTGCCAGCAGCCCCACGAGAGCGGCAACCGAAGCTTTCTTT. This gives the protein CASSPTRAATEAFF. This rearrangement joins TRBV9 to TRBJ1-1; no clear D gene. This CDR3 comprises 14 residues. Germline V gene lookup returns CDR1 SGDLS and CDR2 YYNGEE. V lost 4 bases and J lost 8, with 18 bases in between. Filled out from reference TRBV9 and TRBJ1-1, the complete variable domain reads DSGVTQTPKHLITATGQRVTLRCSPRSGDLSVYWYQQSLDQGLQFLIQYYNGEERAKGNILERFSAQQFPDLHSELNLSSLELGDSALYFCASSPTRAATEAFFGQGTRLTVV.